One and the same sample provided the 18 T cell receptor beta chains below, sequenced in a study of glioma-infiltrating T cells. Amplification of TCR alpha and beta CDR3 regions from RNA used iRepertoire nested multiplex PCR. TCRdb re-called the multiplex PCR reads through MiXCR, storing one row per CDR3 protein. This repertoire shows about 99,000 distinct CDR3 sequences, around 29% found once; its top ten account for 40% to 55%. Sequencing was carried out using glioma tissue, nonneoplastic brain tissue, or PBMCs (not recorded which). These receptors originate from a human donor with low-grade glioma or glioblastoma, undergoing nonglioma brain surgery, or in good health (not recorded which).

This clonotype showed up just a few times. The V gene is TRBV6-1, the J gene TRBJ1-5; 8 bases agree with TRBD1. The V gene's germline CDR1 is MNHNS and CDR2 SASEGT. CDR3 size: 16 residues. V was clipped by 6 bases and J by 3 bases; unmatched bases: 10. CDR3 residues: CASSLPSQGANQPQHF. The CDR3 nucleotides are TGTGCCAGCAGCCTCCCAAGCCAGGGGGCCAATCAGCCCCAGCATTTT.

This clonotype was counted many times. The V call is TRBV11-1, the J call TRBJ2-1; D unresolved. Trimming shortened V by 1 base and J by 7 bases, and 8 bases separated the two germline ends. The CDR3 has 13 residues. CDR1 and CDR2 from the germline V gene are SGHAT and FQDESV (reference sequence). CDR3 region: CASSLDRPNEQFF. The DNA of the CDR3 is TGTGCCAGCAGCTTAGACCGGCCTAATGAGCAGTTCTTC. The full variable domain, rest sourced from reference TRBV11-1 and TRBJ2-1, is EAEVAQSPRYKITEKSQAVAFWCDPISGHATLYWYRQILGQGPELLVQFQDESVVDDSQLPKDRFSAERLKGVDSTLKIQPAELGDSAMYLCASSLDRPNEQFFGPGTRLTVL.

Comments on this clonotype: No conserved phenylalanine or tryptophan ends this CDR3, so it is likely a read error. The chain combines TRBV20-1 with TRBJ2-1; maybe TRBD2 (7 bases). Trimming cost V 1 base and J 2 bases, with 12 bases left between them. The CDR3 loop spans 15 amino acids. Germline values: CDR1 DFQATT, CDR2 SNEGSKA (reference sequence). CDR3 region: CSARGTGGPYNEQFL. The CDR3 nucleotides are TGCAGTGCTAGAGGAACGGGGGGCCCCTACAATGAGCAGTTCCTC.

This clonotype was found many times. This rearrangement joins TRBV6-1 to TRBJ1-2; the match to TRBD1 covers 7 bases. The trim removed 6 bases at V and 2 bases at J, leaving 9 bases unmatched. CDR3 length: 15 amino acids. CDR1 is MNHNS and CDR2 is SASEGT in the germline V gene. CDR3 protein: CASRVPGQQNYGYTF. CDR3 sequence (DNA): TGTGCCAGCAGAGTTCCGGGACAGCAGAACTATGGCTACACCTTC.

This clonotype was found many times. V and J are TRBV4-1 and TRBJ2-3, with D maybe TRBD2 (5 bases). The CDR3 runs to 17 residues. V lost 2 bases and J 1 base, leaving 16 bases between the germline ends. The germline gives CDR1 MGHRA, CDR2 YSYEKL. The chain's CDR3 is CASSQSKRSDGTDTQYF. CDR3 nucleotides: TGCGCCAGCAGCCAATCTAAGCGGAGTGACGGCACAGATACGCAGTATTTT.

The genes are TRBV19 and TRBJ1-5, with no clear D. CDR3 size: 15 residues. Germline V gene lookup returns CDR1 LNHDA and CDR2 SQIVND (reference sequence). Trimming cost V 5 bases and J 6 bases, with 17 bases left between them. CDR3 DNA sequence: TGTGCCAGTAGTCGAACAGAAGTCCCGGGTCAGCCCCAGCATTTT. This gives the protein CASSRTEVPGQPQHF.

As regards this clonotype: It is likely a read error, because the conserved phenylalanine at the end of the CDR3 is missing. The chain joins TRBV28 to TRBJ2-5; D is unclear. Per the germline V gene, CDR1 is MDHEN and CDR2 is SYDVKM. The CDR3 covers 10 residues. V lost 4 bases and J lost 5, with 2 bases in between. This CDR3 is CASSWETQYL. The CDR3 DNA sequence: TGTGCCAGCAGTTGGGAGACCCAGTACCTC.

Many counts were recorded for this clonotype. The chain recombines TRBV4-1 with TRBJ2-3; D gene unclear. The CDR3 sequence is 15 residues long. The germline V and J ends were trimmed by 3 bases and 0 bases, with 10 bases remaining between them. Per germline, CDR1 MGHRA and CDR2 YSYEKL. In DNA, the CDR3 is TGCGCCAGCAGCCAGGTGATAGCTAGCACAGATACGCAGTATTTT. This codes for CASSQVIASTDTQYF.

This clonotype was counted between two and nine times. V is TRBV18 and J is TRBJ2-5; no clear D gene. Germline V lookup: CDR1 KGHSH, CDR2 LQKENI. V lost 5 bases, J lost 3 bases, and 13 bases lay in between. The CDR3 runs 14 residues. CDR3 in amino acids: CASSTPPGKETQYF. The DNA for the CDR3 is TGTGCCAGCTCAACTCCCCCAGGAAAAGAGACCCAGTACTTC. Variable domain in full (rest from reference TRBV18 and TRBJ2-5): NAGVMQNPRHLVRRRGQEARLRCSPMKGHSHVYWYRQLPEEGLKFMVYLQKENIIDESGMPKERFSAEFPKEGPSILRIQQVVRGDSAAYFCASSTPPGKETQYFGPGTRLLVL.

For this clonotype: A single base separates this from a much larger clone, so it may be a read error. Without the conserved terminal phenylalanine or tryptophan, this CDR3 likely stems from a read error. The V call is TRBV6-1, the J call TRBJ1-6; TRBD1 matches 10 bases. The CDR3 covers 17 residues. The germline gives CDR1 MNHNS, CDR2 SASEGT. The junction had 7 bases not matched to a gene; V was cut back by 6 bases and J by 2 bases. CDR3: CASSRDRGSAYNSPLHL. CDR3 nucleotides: TGTGCCAGCAGCCGGGACAGGGGATCCGCCTATAATTCACCCCTCCACCTT.

This clonotype was found many times. The chain couples TRBV10-3 to TRBJ2-1; D is perhaps TRBD1 or TRBD2 (5 bases each). The CDR3 length is 14 residues. V was trimmed by 8 bases and J by 8 bases, leaving 19 bases between them. The germline gives CDR1 ENHRY, CDR2 SYGVKD. In nucleotides, the CDR3 is TGTGCCATCGGTTCGGGGCTTAGGGATTATGAGCAGTTCTTC. Its translation is CAIGSGLRDYEQFF.

This clonotype was counted many times. The rearrangement uses TRBV7-2 and TRBJ1-5, with 8 bases lining up with TRBD1. This CDR3 comprises 16 residues. The ends lost 3 bases at V and 4 bases at J; junction bases unmatched: 8. The germline V gene has CDR1 SGHTA and CDR2 FQGNSA. The CDR3 coding sequence is TGTGCCAGCAGCTTGGGACAGGCCGGTAGGAATCAGCCCCAGCATTTT. Its translation: CASSLGQAGRNQPQHF.

In its sample, this clonotype was seen a few times. The rearrangement uses TRBV2 and TRBJ1-1; the D is unclear. Per germline, CDR1 SNHLY and CDR2 FYNNEI. Trimming left V 4 bases short and J 4 bases short, with 16 bases between. The CDR3 covers 15 residues. CDR3 in DNA: TGTGCCAGCAGTGGGCTGTCTCGGGGTACCACTGAAGCTTTCTTT. This translates into CASSGLSRGTTEAFF.

A word on this clonotype: This may arise from a read error, as a much more abundant clone is one base away. The chain joins TRBV24-1 to TRBJ1-1; D gene ambiguous. CDR3 length: 8 residues. Germline CDR1 reads KGHDR; CDR2 reads SFDVKD. The CDR3 protein is CATPEASF. CDR3 nucleotides: TGTGCCACACCAGAAGCTTCCTTT.

Points on this clonotype: Since a much larger clone is just one base distant, this may be a read error. The chain links TRBV7-9 to TRBJ1-5, with 8 bases fitting TRBD1. CDR3 length: 16 residues. Germline V CDR1 and CDR2: SEHNR, FQNEAQ (reference sequence). Losses at the gene ends were 6 bases for V and 6 bases for J; bases not matched to a gene: 13. CDR3 sequence: CASRSVGQGMSQPQHF. The CDR3 DNA is TGTGCCAGCAGATCTGTCGGACAGGGAATGAGTCAGCCCCAGCATTTT.

For this clonotype: This may be a read error: a much more frequent sequence differs by one nucleotide. This sequence joins TRBV20-1 and TRBJ2-3; D perhaps matches TRBD2 (6 bases). The CDR3 totals 13 residues. Germline CDR1 reads DFQATT; CDR2 reads SNEGSKA (reference sequence). The CDR3 region is CSSRDSRTDTQYF. The CDR3 DNA follows: TGCAGTTCTAGGGACTCAAGGACCGATACGCAGTATTTT.

This clonotype was detected ten times or more. This chain connects TRBV20-1 to TRBJ1-1, with 7 positions matching TRBD1. V dropped 1 base and J dropped 6; count of bases not matched to a gene: 11. The CDR3 consists of 15 residues. Germline values: CDR1 DFQATT, CDR2 SNEGSKA (reference sequence). CDR3 DNA sequence: TGCAGTGCTAGAGGCCTACAGGGGATCGGGTCTGAAGCTTTCTTT. The encoded protein is CSARGLQGIGSEAFF.

This clonotype was observed at least ten times. V usage is TRBV29-1 and J usage is TRBJ2-5; 10 bases are shared with TRBD2. CDR1 and CDR2 from the germline V gene are SQVTM and ANQGSEA. J gave up 5 bases and V 7 bases, and 13 bases lay outside the gene matches. This CDR3 comprises 15 residues. For the CDR3, the DNA is TGCAGCGCCCGACCACTACTAGCGGGGATGGAGACCCAGTACTTC. Encoded protein: CSARPLLAGMETQYF.